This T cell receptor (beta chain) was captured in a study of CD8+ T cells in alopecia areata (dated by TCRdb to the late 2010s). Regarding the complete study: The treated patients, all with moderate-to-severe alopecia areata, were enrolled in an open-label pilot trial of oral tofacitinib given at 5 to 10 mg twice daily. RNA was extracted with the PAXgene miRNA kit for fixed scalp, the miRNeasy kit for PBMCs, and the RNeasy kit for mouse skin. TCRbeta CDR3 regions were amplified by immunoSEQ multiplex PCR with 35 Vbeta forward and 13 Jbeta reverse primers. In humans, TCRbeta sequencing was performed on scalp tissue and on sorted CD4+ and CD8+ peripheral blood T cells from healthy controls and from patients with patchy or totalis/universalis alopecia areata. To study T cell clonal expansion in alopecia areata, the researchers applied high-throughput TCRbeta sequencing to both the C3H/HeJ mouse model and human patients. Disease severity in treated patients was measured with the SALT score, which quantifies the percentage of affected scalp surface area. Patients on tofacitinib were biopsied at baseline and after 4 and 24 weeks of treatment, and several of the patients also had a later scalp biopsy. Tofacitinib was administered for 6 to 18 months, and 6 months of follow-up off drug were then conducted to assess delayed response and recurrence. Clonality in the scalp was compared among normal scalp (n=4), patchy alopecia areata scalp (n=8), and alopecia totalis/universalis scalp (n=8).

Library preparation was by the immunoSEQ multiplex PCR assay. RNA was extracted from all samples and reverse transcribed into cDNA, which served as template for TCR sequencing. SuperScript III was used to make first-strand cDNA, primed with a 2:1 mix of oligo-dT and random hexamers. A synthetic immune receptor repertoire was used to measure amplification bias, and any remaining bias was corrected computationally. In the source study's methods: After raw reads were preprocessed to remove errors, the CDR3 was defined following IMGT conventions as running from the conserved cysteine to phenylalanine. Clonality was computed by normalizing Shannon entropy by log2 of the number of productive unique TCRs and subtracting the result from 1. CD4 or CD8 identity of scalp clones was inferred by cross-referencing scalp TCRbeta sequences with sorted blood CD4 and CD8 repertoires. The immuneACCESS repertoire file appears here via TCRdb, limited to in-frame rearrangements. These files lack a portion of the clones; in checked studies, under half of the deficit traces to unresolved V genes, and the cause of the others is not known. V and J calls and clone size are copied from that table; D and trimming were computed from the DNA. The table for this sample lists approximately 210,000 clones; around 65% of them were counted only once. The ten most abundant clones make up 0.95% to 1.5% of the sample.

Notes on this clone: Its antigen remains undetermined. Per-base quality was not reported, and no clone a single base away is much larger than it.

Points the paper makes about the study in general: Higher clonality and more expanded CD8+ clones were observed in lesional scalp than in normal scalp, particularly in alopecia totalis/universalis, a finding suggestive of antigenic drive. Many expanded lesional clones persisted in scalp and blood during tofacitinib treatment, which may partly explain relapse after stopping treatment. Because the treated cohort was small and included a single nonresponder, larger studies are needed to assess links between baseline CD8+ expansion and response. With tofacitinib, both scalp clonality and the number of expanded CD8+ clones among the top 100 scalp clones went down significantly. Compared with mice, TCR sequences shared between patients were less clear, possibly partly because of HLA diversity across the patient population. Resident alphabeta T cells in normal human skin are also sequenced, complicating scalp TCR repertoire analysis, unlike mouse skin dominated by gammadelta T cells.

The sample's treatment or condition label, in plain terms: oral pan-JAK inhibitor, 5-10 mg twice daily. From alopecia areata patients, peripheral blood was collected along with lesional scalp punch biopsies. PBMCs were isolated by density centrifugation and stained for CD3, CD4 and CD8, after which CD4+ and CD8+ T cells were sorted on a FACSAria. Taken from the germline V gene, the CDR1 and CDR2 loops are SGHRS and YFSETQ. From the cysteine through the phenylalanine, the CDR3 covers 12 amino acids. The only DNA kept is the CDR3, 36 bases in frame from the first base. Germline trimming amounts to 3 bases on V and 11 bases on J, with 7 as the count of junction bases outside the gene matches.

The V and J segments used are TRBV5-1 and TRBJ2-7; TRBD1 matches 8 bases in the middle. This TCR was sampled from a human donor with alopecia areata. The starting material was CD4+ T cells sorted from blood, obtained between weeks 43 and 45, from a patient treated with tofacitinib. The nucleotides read TGCGCCAGCAGCTCGGAAACGACAGGGGAGTACTTC. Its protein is CASSSETTGEYF.